This T cell receptor beta chain was sequenced for a study of blood T cell repertoires in COVID-19. This clone was seen just once. Methods used by the authors: Reference gene primer amplification gave estimated nucleated cell counts. Clones were sequenced by immunoSEQ multiplex PCR, and TCRdb holds only the in-frame ones, with some missing. V and J calls and clone size are as listed in that table; D and trimming were resolved from the DNA. The sample consists of about 210,000 clones, 80% to 90% of them appearing once. The ends lost 2 bases at V and 2 bases at J; junction bases unmatched: 7. CDR1 and CDR2 (germline): SGHNT, YYREEE (reference sequence). The CDR3 sequence is 15 residues long.

Sequencing was carried out using peripheral blood. The receptor's source is a woman aged 80 or over with COVID-19, enrolled during active disease. This chain uses TRBV5-4 with TRBJ2-7, with 7 bases that match TRBD1. Written as DNA, the CDR3 is TGTGCCAGCAGCTTAGGGACAGAGATCCCCTACGAGCAGTACGTC. Translated, it gives CASSLGTEIPYEQYV.